This is a list of T cell receptor beta chains from one sample in a study of blood T cell repertoires in COVID-19. Using immunoSEQ multiplex PCR, the repertoire was profiled, and TCRdb retains in-frame clones only, with some absent. The sample carries hundreds of thousands of clones, over 75% recorded once. The sample comprised peripheral blood. The receptors were gathered from a human donor in a cohort sampled during active COVID-19. CDR3s include the opening cysteine and the closing phenylalanine or tryptophan. A D gene is named only where the DNA matches it firmly. Clone size is not always given. Where it is, it says once, few, many or a class for expanded clones.

J | size | D | V | DNA | CDR3
TRBJ1-5 | NA | TRBD1 | TRBV6-5 | TGTGCCAGCAGCCGGGACAGAATAAATCAGCCCCAGCATTTT | CASSRDRINQPQHF
TRBJ1-1 | NA | NA | TRBV2 | TGTGCCAGCAGTGGGAGTTCCAGAAACACTGAAGCTTTCTTT | CASSGSSRNTEAFF
TRBJ1-3 | NA | NA | TRBV2 | TGTGCCACAAAACCTCGGAGCTCTGGAAACACCATATATTTT | CATKPRSSGNTIYF
TRBJ2-5 | NA | NA | TRBV24-1 | TGTGCCACCAGTGATCCAGGGTCGGCTGAAGAGACCCAGTACTTC | CATSDPGSAEETQYF
TRBJ1-1 | NA | NA | TRBV5-5 | TGTGCCAGCAGCCCGACAATGAACACTGAAGCTTTCTTT | CASSPTMNTEAFF
TRBJ1-2 | NA | NA | TRBV11-2 | TGTGCCAGCAGCTTAGAAGGAGGTAGTAGGCATGGCTACACCTTC | CASSLEGGSRHGYTF
TRBJ1-1 | NA | TRBD1 | TRBV6-6 | TGTGCCAGCAGTCCCGGTGGCTTAACCGGGACAGGCGGCTTGAACACTGAAGCTTTCTTT | CASSPGGLTGTGGLNTEAFF
TRBJ1-6 | once | NA | TRBV12-3/TRBV12-4 | TGTGCCAGCAGACCGAGTTCCAATTCACCCCTCCACTTT | CASRPSSNSPLHF
TRBJ2-2 | once | TRBD2 | TRBV3-1/TRBV3-2 | TGTGCCAGCAGCCGACTAGCTACCACCGGGGAGCTGTTTTTT | CASSRLATTGELFF
TRBJ2-1 | NA | TRBD2 | TRBV5-1 | TGCGCCAGCAGCCCTTCGGGACTAGTGGCCTACAATGAGCAGTTCTTC | CASSPSGLVAYNEQFF
TRBJ2-7 | once | NA | TRBV6-5 | TGTGCCAGCAGTTACTTGCCCCTTGAGGGCTACGAGCAGTACTTC | CASSYLPLEGYEQYF
TRBJ2-3 | NA | NA | TRBV10-3 | TGTGCCATCAGCGAGGCGACTACGGGGGATACGCAGTATTTT | CAISEATTGDTQYF
TRBJ1-6 | few | NA | TRBV18 | TGTGCCAGCTCCGCGGGAGTAAATTCACCCCTCCACTTT | CASSAGVNSPLHF
TRBJ1-4 | NA | NA | TRBV25-1 | TGTGCCAGCAGTGATATGCCTTCCAGTGAAAAACTGTTTTTT | CASSDMPSSEKLFF
TRBJ2-7 | NA | NA | TRBV3-1/TRBV3-2 | TGTGCCAGCAGCCCTCCCTACGAGCAGTACTTC | CASSPPYEQYF
TRBJ1-3 | NA | NA | TRBV4-3 | TGCGCCAGCAGCCAAGATAGATCTTCGAGCGGCACCATATATTTT | CASSQDRSSSGTIYF
TRBJ2-1 | NA | TRBD1 | TRBV5-1 | TGCGCCAGCAGCCCCGGGACAGCAGAGAATGAGCAGTTCTTC | CASSPGTAENEQFF
TRBJ2-1 | once | TRBD2 | TRBV10-3 | TGTGCCAGCCGGACTAGCGGGAGTTACAATGAGCAGTTCTTC | CASRTSGSYNEQFF
TRBJ2-7 | once | TRBD1 | TRBV6-4 | TGTGCCAGCAGTGACCGGGGCAGGGGGCCTTGGGAGCAGTACTTC | CASSDRGRGPWEQYF
TRBJ2-7 | NA | NA | TRBV20-1 | TGCAGTGCTAGCGACAGCTACGAGCAGTACTTC | CSASDSYEQYF